These 22 T cell receptor beta chains share one sample of origin, sequenced in a study of post-analysis software for immune sequencing data. The antigens of these receptors remain unknown. Researchers reported that TCR beta cDNA libraries carried unique molecular identifiers. TCRdb fed the PCR reads into MiXCR, producing one record per CDR3 protein. Counted here are 380,000 or so distinct CDR3 sequences, approximately 38% occurring once; the ten biggest clones make up around 15%. Whole-study findings and limits: Patients carried a handful of TRBV segments more frequently than controls did, and TRBV5-6, TRBV5-1 and TRBV20-1 were among them.

The sequencing input was blood. These receptors all come from a girl under 18 with multiple sclerosis.

V is TRBV24-1 and J is TRBJ2-3; 10 bases align to TRBD2. Trimming at V came to 6 bases and at J to 1 base, leaving 12 bases not matched to a gene. The CDR3 contains 18 residues. The V gene's germline CDR1 is KGHDR and CDR2 SFDVKD. CDR3 residues: CATSWFWSSGRRTDTQYF. The CDR3 DNA follows: TGTGCCACCAGTTGGTTTTGGTCTAGCGGGAGACGCACAGATACGCAGTATTTT.

This clonotype was seen more than once but under ten times. The chain employs TRBV20-1 and TRBJ1-2; D not certain. V was cut by 2 bases and J by 3 bases, with 1 base left in between. The CDR3 is 10 amino acids. Per the germline V gene, CDR1 is DFQATT and CDR2 is SNEGSKA (reference sequence). The CDR3 loop is CSARHYGYTF. Here the CDR3 DNA reads TGCAGTGCTAGACACTATGGCTACACCTTC.

This clonotype appeared many times. The chain links TRBV20-1 to TRBJ2-1, with D unresolved. Germline V CDR1 and CDR2: DFQATT, SNEGSKA (reference sequence). Trimming took off 0 bases at V and 4 bases at J, with 10 bases between the two ends. The length of the CDR3 is 14 residues. The CDR3 DNA reads as TGCAGTGCTAGAGATCGGCTGAAGTACAATGAGCAGTTCTTC. It encodes CSARDRLKYNEQFF.

The chain uses TRBV30 and TRBJ1-4; D ambiguous. V was shortened by 6 bases and J by 6 bases, with 5 bases between the two germline ends. This CDR3 has 10 amino acids. CDR1 GTSNPN and CDR2 SVGIG come from the germline V gene (reference sequence). CDR3 in amino acids: CACYYEKLFF. CDR3 sequence (DNA): TGTGCCTGTTACTATGAAAAACTGTTTTTT.

V gene TRBV29-1 combines with J gene TRBJ2-5; 10 bases are shared with TRBD1. This CDR3 is 14 amino acids long. CDR1 is SQVTM, CDR2 ANQGSEA, per germline. V shed 6 bases and J 3 bases; nucleotides not matched to a gene: 7. CDR3 DNA: TGCAGCGTCAAAGACAGGGGGCCAGAAGAGACCCAGTACTTC. Protein product: CSVKDRGPEETQYF.

This clonotype came up a few times. The chain uses TRBV6-5 and TRBJ2-5; possibly TRBD1 or TRBD2 for D (5 bases each). Trimming removed 0 bases from V and 5 bases from J, with 16 bases in between. CDR1 is MNHEY, CDR2 SVGAGI, per germline. The CDR3 is 16 residues long. Written as DNA, the CDR3 is TGTGCCAGCAGTTACTCGAGGACTCAGGGCGGTGAGACCCAGTACTTC. This encodes CASSYSRTQGGETQYF.

The chain uses TRBV6-1 and TRBJ2-7, with D possibly being TRBD1 or TRBD2 (5 bases each). Trimming stripped 6 bases from V and 3 bases from J, with 12 bases between. The CDR3 sequence is 13 residues long. The germline V gene encodes CDR1 MNHNS and CDR2 SASEGT. The CDR3 DNA reads as TGTGCCAGCAGGGTCGGGACGGTCTACGAGCAGTACTTC. It specifies CASRVGTVYEQYF.

V usage is TRBV28 and J usage is TRBJ2-4, with 8 bases fitting TRBD2. The J call may be in error: the DNA end matches TRBJ2-7 better. Germline V gives CDR1 MDHEN, CDR2 SYDVKM. There are 14 residues in the CDR3. The CDR3 bases are TGTGCCAGCAAGTATGGCGGGGGGTGGTACGAGCAGTACTTC. Residues: CASKYGGGWYEQYF.

In its sample, this clonotype was seen a few times. The chain combines TRBV10-3 with TRBJ2-1; D is undetermined. The CDR3 has 11 amino acids. CDR1 ENHRY and CDR2 SYGVKD come from the germline V gene. V was trimmed by 2 bases and J by 8 bases, leaving 4 bases between them. CDR3 in amino acids: CAISELYEQFF. DNA for the CDR3: TGTGCCATCAGTGAGCTCTATGAGCAGTTCTTC.

The J gene is TRBJ1-2, the V gene TRBV29-1, with a tentative D call TRBD1 (5 bases). The CDR3 loop spans 13 amino acids. V shed 4 bases and J shed 7 bases, with 16 bases lying between them. CDR1 and CDR2 (germline): SQVTM, ANQGSEA. Here the CDR3 reads CSVGDVGEGGYTF. CDR3 DNA: TGCAGCGTTGGCGATGTGGGGGAGGGTGGCTACACCTTC.

The CDR3 loop reads CSVAPVFSHEETQYF. The DNA for the CDR3 is TGCAGCGTTGCCCCTGTGTTTAGCCACGAAGAGACCCAGTACTTC. V gene TRBV29-1 combines with J gene TRBJ2-5; no definite D call. Trimming left V 4 bases short and J 3 bases short, with 18 bases between. CDR1 is SQVTM, CDR2 ANQGSEA, per germline. The CDR3 is 15 amino acids.

The rearrangement uses TRBV6-2 or TRBV6-3 and TRBJ2-7; 8 bases agree with TRBD1. Germline assignment: CDR1 MNHEY and CDR2 SVGEGT. Losses at the gene ends were 6 bases for V and 2 bases for J; bases not matched to a gene: 9. CDR3 length: 15 residues. CDR3 nucleotide sequence: TGTGCCAGCAGGCGAGACAGGGGAGTTACCTACGAGCAGTACTTC. It translates to CASRRDRGVTYEQYF.

This clonotype was observed a handful of times. The chain carries TRBV5-1 and TRBJ2-5; TRBD2 is a possible D gene (5 bases). V was trimmed by 0 bases and J by 4 bases, leaving 10 bases between them. The CDR3 runs 14 residues. Germline loops: CDR1 SGHRS, CDR2 YFSETQ. The CDR3 region is CASSLVGVVETQYF. The CDR3 nucleotides are TGCGCCAGCAGCTTGGTCGGGGTAGTAGAGACCCAGTACTTC. Variable domain in full (rest from reference TRBV5-1 and TRBJ2-5): KAGVTQTPRYLIKTRGQQVTLSCSPISGHRSVSWYQQTPGQGLQFLFEYFSETQRNKGNFPGRFSGRQFSNSRSEMNVSTLELGDSALYLCASSLVGVVETQYFGPGTRLLVL.

V and J are TRBV15 and TRBJ2-1, with TRBD2 identical over 8 bases. The CDR3 has 16 amino acids. Germline loops: CDR1 LNHNV, CDR2 YYDKDF (reference sequence). V dropped 8 bases and J dropped 5; count of bases not matched to a gene: 14. This CDR3 is CATEQGKLAGHNEQFF. CDR3 nucleotide sequence: TGTGCCACCGAGCAAGGGAAGCTAGCGGGCCACAATGAGCAGTTCTTC.

V gene TRBV28 combines with J gene TRBJ2-4; TRBD1 or TRBD2 may be the D gene (6 bases each). Germline CDR1 MDHEN, CDR2 SYDVKM. This CDR3 is built from 14 residues. Trimming left V 7 bases short and J 4 bases short, with 14 bases between. CDR3 in amino acids: CASTNRDWKNIQYF. The CDR3 region has the DNA TGTGCCAGCACGAACAGGGACTGGAAAAACATTCAGTACTTC.

The chain is built from TRBV12-3 or TRBV12-4 and TRBJ1-5; D is unclear. CDR3 length equals 15 residues. V was cut by 4 bases and J by 2 bases, with 12 bases left in between. This CDR3 reads CASSSRERRNQPQHF. CDR3 DNA sequence: TGTGCCAGCAGTTCCCGGGAGCGACGCAATCAGCCCCAGCATTTT.

The chain combines TRBV6-6 with TRBJ2-5; either TRBD1 or TRBD2 may supply D (6 bases each). The CDR3 runs 14 residues. Trimming removed 2 bases from V and 5 bases from J, with 12 bases in between. CDR1 and CDR2 (germline): MNHNY, SVGAGI (reference sequence). CDR3 residues: CASSYPGGEETQYF. CDR3 sequence (DNA): TGTGCCAGCAGTTACCCCGGGGGCGAGGAGACCCAGTACTTC.

The chain links TRBV18 to TRBJ1-1; D not resolved. The V gene's germline CDR1 is KGHSH and CDR2 LQKENI. This CDR3 contains 15 residues. V was clipped by 4 bases and J by 7 bases, with 19 bases between them. The CDR3 reads CASSLISTGGDEAFF. The CDR3 DNA reads TGTGCCAGCTCACTAATCAGTACGGGAGGTGATGAAGCTTTCTTT.

On this clonotype: One junction end disagrees with the germline gene, perhaps due to a read error. The chain employs TRBV27 and TRBJ2-5; the D is unclear. This CDR3 region has 15 residues. Per the germline V gene, CDR1 is MNHEY and CDR2 is SMNVEV (reference sequence). The CDR3 spells CASSSLGRNQGTQYF. The CDR3 DNA reads as TGTGCCAGCAGTTCCCTAGGACGCAACCAAGGGACCCAGTACTTC.

This chain links TRBV6-5 with TRBJ1-1; TRBD1 matches 11 bases. CDR1 is MNHEY, CDR2 SVGAGI, per germline. The V and J ends lost 5 bases and 3 bases, in that order; junction bases with no gene match: 5. This CDR3 region has 15 residues. The CDR3 nucleotides are TGTGCCAGCAGTCCGGGACAGGGGGAATACACTGAAGCTTTCTTT. This gives the protein CASSPGQGEYTEAFF.

The CDR3 spells CASSLSGIDGYTF. The CDR3, as DNA: TGTGCCAGCAGTTTATCGGGAATAGATGGCTACACCTTC. This sequence joins TRBV27 and TRBJ1-2; D uncertain. V dropped 0 bases and J dropped 6 bases, with 8 bases sitting between them. The CDR3 loop spans 13 amino acids. Germline V gives CDR1 MNHEY, CDR2 SMNVEV (reference sequence).

This clonotype was found a few times. This rearrangement joins TRBV20-1 to TRBJ2-3; D tentatively fits TRBD1 or TRBD2 (5 bases each). Germline V CDR1 and CDR2: DFQATT, SNEGSKA (reference sequence). V lost 0 bases and J lost 2, with 12 bases in between. CDR3 length: 15 amino acids. CDR3 sequence reads: CSARDVGRVTDTQYF. The CDR3 nucleotides are TGCAGTGCTAGAGACGTGGGACGGGTCACAGATACGCAGTATTTT.